The sequence of this T cell receptor (beta chain) was determined in a study of CD8 T cells in Susac syndrome. Sequencing of TCR beta was carried out in blood CD8+ and CD4+ T cells. Controls were healthy donors chosen to match patients in age and sex. The CD8+ and CD4+ T cells were negatively isolated, with the TEMRA cells enriched by FACS. When the RNA was reverse transcribed, random hexamers were used with an input of about 0.5 to 1 ug. TCR beta CDR3 was amplified by immunoSEQ multiplex PCR. This amplification extended across 54 Vbeta and 13 Jbeta segments. TCRdb reprocessed the immunoSEQ multiplex PCR reads with MiXCR, giving one entry per CDR3 protein. The data contain 100,000 to 150,000 distinct CDR3 sequences, 90% to 95% of them singletons. From germline, CDR1 is SNHLY and CDR2 FYNNEI. V dropped 4 bases and J dropped 9; count of bases not matched to a gene: 10. This CDR3 has 15 residues.

V and J are TRBV2 and TRBJ2-1, with TRBD1 matching 9 bases. This TCR was recovered from a human donor in good health. The sequenced material came from CD4+ T cells from PBMCs. The chain's CDR3 is CASSVGTGPGGEQFF. Here the CDR3 DNA reads TGTGCCAGCAGTGTAGGGACAGGGCCCGGGGGTGAGCAGTTCTTC.